A selection of T cell receptor beta chains follows, all from one sample in a study of technical replicates of blood from a few donors. Sequencing was performed with immunoSEQ multiplex PCR; in TCRdb, only in-frame clones are kept and a portion is missing. The repertoire holds 60,000 to 95,000 clones, around 92% seen once, with less than 0.4% in the top ten. What was sequenced was T cells isolated from PBMCs. All receptors come from a human donor in good health. Some clones in this sample may be carry-over from other donors' samples. The CDR3 runs from the conserved cysteine through the conserved F or W.

J gene | V gene | CDR3 protein
TRBJ2-2 | TRBV27 | CASSNAGLIYTGELFF
TRBJ2-7 | TRBV5-1 | CASSDKNRGVYEQYF
TRBJ1-3 | TRBV2 | CASTRAQGPSLDGNTIYF
TRBJ2-1 | TRBV27 | CASSFTSHNEQFF
TRBJ2-2 | TRBV28 | CASQYRAFTGELFF
TRBJ2-2 | TRBV18 | CASSPTIHIGLAGGPGELFF
TRBJ1-1 | TRBV7-9 | CAGQFVNTEAFF
TRBJ2-7 | TRBV2 | CASRELGTGSYEQYF
NA | TRBV29-1 | CSVGDYRTYEQYF
TRBJ2-1 | TRBV28 | CASSPTGVGIFGGEGEQFF
TRBJ2-1 | TRBV4-1 | CASSQEVVAAVAAYNEQFF
TRBJ2-1 | TRBV14 | CASSQNPGNHEQFF
TRBJ2-1 | TRBV10-1 | CASSEFANRAYNEQFF
TRBJ1-6 | TRBV29-1 | CSATTGGFNNSPLHF
TRBJ1-1 | TRBV6-5 | CASTPVVWNTEAFF
TRBJ2-1 | TRBV6-1 | CASGSGNYNEQFF
TRBJ1-4 | TRBV5-1 | CASSEGGNEKLFF
TRBJ2-2 | TRBV19 | CASKPGQSRKQLFF
TRBJ2-3 | TRBV19 | CASSGGTGYDTQYF
TRBJ2-7 | TRBV28 | CASSLGTTYEQYF
TRBJ2-5 | TRBV29-1 | CSTRTGAGEETQYF
TRBJ2-1 | TRBV2 | CAYFRDRGNNEQFF
TRBJ2-5 | TRBV7-9 | CAIRDREETQYF
TRBJ1-2 | TRBV6-6 | CASNHDSLYGYTF
TRBJ2-1 | TRBV9 | CASSLSSKNEQFF
TRBJ1-1 | TRBV4-1 | CASSPRGLGTEAFF
TRBJ2-7 | TRBV20-1 | CSALDYYEQYF
TRBJ2-1 | TRBV4-1 | CASVGAGKSYNEQFF
TRBJ2-7 | TRBV4-2 | CASSQVGTNEQYF
TRBJ2-1 | TRBV2 | CAATVPRGGNEQFF
TRBJ2-1 | TRBV2 | CASSHTFLSYNEQFF
TRBJ1-1 | TRBV6-1 | CASSDRPGQGLTEAFF
TRBJ2-3 | TRBV28 | CASRTGTDTDTQYF
TRBJ2-1 | TRBV10-2 | CASRPRQGYNEQFF
TRBJ2-7 | TRBV9 | CASSVAGTGAEQYF
TRBJ2-3 | TRBV20-1 | CSAYRDTQYF